The T cell receptor (beta chain) under discussion was sequenced for a study of T cells in Graves' hyperthyroidism and ophthalmopathy (dated by TCRdb to about 2019). In terms of the full investigation: To identify TCR V-J signatures that set the groups apart, the researchers used a discovery cohort of 100 patients, made up of 43 with Graves' ophthalmopathy and around 58 with stable Graves' hyperthyroidism. Prospective prediction of ophthalmopathy was tested in an independent validation cohort consisting of fewer than 20 hyperthyroidism patients and some 17 patients who later progressed to ophthalmopathy. For training and testing, the roughly 93 patients in the discovery cohort were randomly divided in a 7:3 ratio. Thyroid tissue and blood T-cell repertoires from six Graves' hyperthyroidism patients were also compared in the study. After sampling, hyperthyroidism patients received methimazole starting at 30 mg daily, and ophthalmopathy patients received high-dose intravenous methylprednisolone. According to the paper, TCR Vbeta CDR3 sequencing was carried out on 135 peripheral blood samples, which came from 40 to 45 ophthalmopathy, 75 to 80 hyperthyroidism and about 17 progressor patients. Overall study outcomes, separate from this receptor: In cross-validation, a model built on a 13 V-J signature told ophthalmopathy apart from stable hyperthyroidism with roughly 87% sensitivity and roughly 81% specificity, and in testing the same model reached 80%/75%. No statistical method was used to fix the sample size in advance, and group allocation was not hidden from the investigators. Most expanded thyroid clonotypes (frequency above 0.001) were also detected in blood, suggesting blood repertoires may reflect thyroid immune responses. In validation, the model predicted progression to ophthalmopathy with just under 71% sensitivity and roughly 72% specificity, a median of about six months before onset.

The germline V gene (reference sequence) provides CDR1 DFQATT and CDR2 SNEGSKA. From the cysteine up to the phenylalanine, the CDR3 has a length of 18 residues. Graves' hyperthyroidism was defined as stable when no progression to ophthalmopathy occurred over 18 months of follow-up. Hyperthyroidism patients were newly diagnosed, with disease duration under 2 months, and aged 18 to 65 years. Any patient with an uncontrolled infection, another autoimmune disease, pregnancy or lactation was excluded. Diagnoses were established on the basis of clinical symptoms, serum thyroxine and TRAb, thyroid ultrasound, and orbital computed tomography. Trizol reagent was used to extract total RNA, and RNA quality was then checked on an Agilent 2100 Bioanalyzer. In regard to this clonotype: Its antigen is not yet known. Because the CDR3's place on the DNA is in doubt, the DNA is left out and the CDR3 is given as listed by TCRdb.

Amplification of TCR beta CDR3 regions was carried out from RNA transcripts. The first round of RT-PCR for the TCR CDR3 was performed with the HTBI primer set and the Qiagen OneStep RT-PCR kit. A second multiplex PCR round built the libraries, followed by size selection and purification. The libraries were sequenced on an Illumina HiSeq2000 using paired-end 100 bp reads. The authors processed their data as follows. SOAPnuke was used to process the raw data, throwing out any read that contained adapters or uncalled bases, had a mean Phred below 15, or lacked an exact constant-primer or identifier match. COPE v1.2.5 was used to merge the high-quality paired reads, and each unique nucleotide sequence was defined as a clonotype. Clonotypes were aligned to IMGT TRBV, TRBD and TRBJ reference segments using MiTCR v1.1. The analysis was restricted to V-J combinations with a frequency above 0.0001, which together covered 99.2% of the repertoires. A TCS score was defined as the ratio of F50 (clonal expansion) to E x V (chaos), with BLOSUM62-based TCRdist applied between CDR3 peptides within each V-J. Welch's t-statistics and random forest reduced 514 V-J features to 10 to 15, which were used in a naive Bayes classifier (R e1071). The Morisita-Horn index was used to measure how similar the thyroid and blood repertoires were. The public reads were run again by TCRdb, first through fastp at Q25 and then through MiXCR, and only productive beta chains were kept. Rows with a matching CDR3 protein are joined into one entry that keeps the most common DNA and genes. In this record, the V and J calls reflect TCRdb's handling and not the investigators' own analysis. The sample contains a few hundred thousand distinct CDR3 sequences, approximately 44% of them found a single time. The ten largest clones represent about 8% of the sample.

The sequencing input was peripheral blood or thyroid tissue (not recorded which). This sequence uses TRBV20-1 and TRBJ1-1. This clonotype originated in a woman aged 18-29 years with Graves' hyperthyroidism. CDR3 sequence: CSASMGGYTFGSGTEAFF.